This TCR beta chain appears in the sequencing data of a study of blood T cell repertoires in COVID-19. Study information: COVID-19 samples from acute and convalescent phases originated in the United States, Italy and Spain. PBMCs, B-cell-depleted T cells, or T cells provided the cDNA or gDNA that made up the material.

Per the study methods: Amplified reference gene primers provided the basis for estimating nucleated cell counts. Profiled with immunoSEQ multiplex PCR; TCRdb holds only in-frame clones, not every one. V and J calls and clone size are those listed in that table; D and trimming were worked out from the DNA. The sample has about 150,000 clones, 84% seen once; the top ten hold over 35%. The clonotype was recovered from a human donor in a cohort sampled during active COVID-19. What was sequenced was peripheral blood.

CDR3 in DNA: TGTGCCAGCAGTTCCTATGGCCAGGTGAAGCCCCAGCATTTT. This codes for CASSSYGQVKPQHF. J is TRBJ1-5 and V is TRBV28; D unresolved. This CDR3 comprises 14 residues. V lost 4 bases to trimming and J lost 8 bases, with 15 bases between them. Germline V gene data show CDR1 as MDHEN and CDR2 as SYDVKM. Variable domain in full (rest from reference TRBV28 and TRBJ1-5): DVKVTQSSRYLVKRTGEKVFLECVQDMDHENMFWYRQDPGLGLRLIYFSYDVKMKEKGDIPEGYSVSREKKERFSLILESASTNQTSMYLCASSSYGQVKPQHFGDGTRLSIL.